Below are 21 T cell receptor beta chains sequenced from a single sample in a study of T cells expressing NK-cell markers. TCRdb reanalyzed the 5' RACE reads and collapses them to one entry per CDR3 protein, without DNA. The sample features about 260,000 distinct CDR3 sequences, with about 0.4% in its top ten. The specimen sequenced was blood T cells: a sorted CD56 or NKG2C T cell subset, CD4+ or CD8+ T cells, or bulk PBMC T cells (not recorded which). Receptor source: a man between 18 and 35 years old in good health.

The chain joins TRBV5-4 to TRBJ2-1; TCRdb's D gene call, TRBD2, goes unchecked for lack of DNA. Germline V gene sequence: CDR1 SGHNT, CDR2 YYREEE (reference sequence). The CDR3 has 14 amino acids. The CDR3 region is CASSFGGGHNEQFF.

V is TRBV27 and J is TRBJ1-5. This CDR3 contains 12 residues. Per germline, CDR1 MNHEY and CDR2 SMNVEV (reference sequence). CDR3: CASTRSGQPQHF.

The V and J genes are TRBV10-3 and TRBJ1-5; TCRdb's D gene call, TRBD1, goes unchecked for lack of DNA. The CDR3 runs 13 residues. Germline loops: CDR1 ENHRY, CDR2 SYGVKD. CDR3 sequence reads: CAISDGGIQPQHF.

The chain recombines TRBV5-5 with TRBJ1-1; TCRdb returns TRBD1, unconfirmable since there is no DNA. Germline CDR1 SGHKS, CDR2 YYEKEE (reference sequence). The CDR3 covers 15 residues. The CDR3 spells CASSSGTGGSGEAFF.

The rearrangement links TRBV15 to TRBJ1-1; TCRdb proposes TRBD1, but this gene call is untestable without DNA. CDR1 is LNHNV and CDR2 is YYDKDF in the germline V gene (reference sequence). The CDR3 is made up of 13 amino acids. CDR3 sequence: CATSRVRGIEAFF.

The gene calls are TRBV14 and TRBJ2-3. The CDR3 extends over 16 amino acids. CDR1 and CDR2 (germline): SGHDN, FVKESK. The CDR3 sequence: CASSQNFLGSTDTQYF. The entire variable domain, with the rest obtained from reference TRBV14 and TRBJ2-3, is as follows: EAGVTQFPSHSVIEKGQTVTLRCDPISGHDNLYWYRRVMGKEIKFLLHFVKESKQDESGMPNNRFLAERTGGTYSTLKVQPAELEDSGVYFCASSQNFLGSTDTQYFGPGTRLTVL.

The chain joins TRBV20-1 to TRBJ2-3; checking the TCRdb D call of TRBD2 is not possible without DNA. Germline CDR1 and CDR2: DFQATT and SNEGSKA (reference sequence). The CDR3 loop spans 17 amino acids. CDR3 residues: CSAYPGTSGSRTDTQYF.

This chain joins TRBV30 and TRBJ1-2. The CDR3 has 11 residues. Per the germline V gene, CDR1 is GTSNPN and CDR2 is SVGIG (reference sequence). The CDR3 loop is CAWSAGYGYTF.

This rearrangement joins TRBV11-3 to TRBJ2-6. From germline, CDR1 is SGHNT and CDR2 YENEEA. This CDR3 comprises 17 residues. The CDR3 reads CASSLDLRLGGANVLTF.

The chain couples TRBV7-2 to TRBJ2-5; the TCRdb call, TRBD2, lacks DNA for checking. Germline CDR1 reads SGHTA; CDR2 reads FQGNSA. This CDR3 is built from 16 residues. The CDR3 sequence is CASSRLPQTVQETQYF.

The gene calls are TRBV12-3 or TRBV12-4 and TRBJ2-7; the D call of TRBD2 rests on TCRdb alone, since no DNA is present to check it. The CDR3 length is 18 residues. CDR3 sequence: CASSLGRTPEALVYEQYF.

The rearrangement links TRBV10-2 to TRBJ2-1; the TRBD2 assignment by TCRdb is unverifiable without DNA. The CDR3 contains 14 residues. CDR1 and CDR2 from the germline V gene are WSHSY and SAAADI. Here the CDR3 reads CASNRRELDNEQFF.

The gene calls are TRBV30 and TRBJ1-1; TCRdb lists TRBD1, though no DNA is available to test this call. CDR3 size: 13 residues. Per the germline V gene, CDR1 is GTSNPN and CDR2 is SVGIG (reference sequence). The CDR3: CAWSVRGRREAFF.

The genes are TRBV20-1 and TRBJ1-3. Germline V gene sequence: CDR1 DFQATT, CDR2 SNEGSKA (reference sequence). This CDR3 has 15 amino acids. CDR3 in amino acids: CSATDGLYSGNTIYF.

V usage is TRBV12-3 or TRBV12-4 and J usage is TRBJ2-1; TCRdb indicates TRBD1, and absent DNA this call remains unverified. This CDR3 is 15 amino acids long. Here the CDR3 reads CASSLRQTIYNEQFF.

The rearrangement links TRBV4-2 to TRBJ2-7; no DNA is available, so the TRBD2 call from TCRdb remains unchecked. The CDR3 is 14 residues long. The germline gives CDR1 LGHNA, CDR2 YNFKEQ. The CDR3 here is CASSKPSGTYEQYF.

The rearrangement joins TRBV6-5 to TRBJ2-1; as DNA is missing, the TRBD1 call by TCRdb cannot be tested. The germline gives CDR1 MNHEY, CDR2 SVGAGI. The CDR3 extends over 15 amino acids. CDR3 loop: CASSYGWGDRNEQFF.

This chain connects TRBV20-1 to TRBJ2-4; without DNA, the TCRdb call of TRBD1 cannot be checked. Germline-derived CDR1 and CDR2 are DFQATT and SNEGSKA (reference sequence). The CDR3 consists of 15 residues. CDR3 sequence reads: CSASPRDGLINIQYF.

This chain joins TRBV7-2 and TRBJ2-5; without DNA, the TCRdb call of TRBD1 cannot be checked. Germline CDR1 reads SGHTA; CDR2 reads FQGNSA. The CDR3 has 15 amino acids. CDR3: CASSFSSREQETQYF.

The chain carries TRBV6-2 or TRBV6-3 and TRBJ2-7. Germline V lookup: CDR1 MNHEY, CDR2 SVGEGT. CDR3 length: 13 residues. CDR3: CASSYSGIYEQYF.

This chain links TRBV27 with TRBJ2-4; the TRBD1 assignment by TCRdb is unverifiable without DNA. CDR3 length: 14 amino acids. CDR1 and CDR2 from the germline V gene are MNHEY and SMNVEV (reference sequence). The CDR3 here is CASSEQGPKNIQYF.